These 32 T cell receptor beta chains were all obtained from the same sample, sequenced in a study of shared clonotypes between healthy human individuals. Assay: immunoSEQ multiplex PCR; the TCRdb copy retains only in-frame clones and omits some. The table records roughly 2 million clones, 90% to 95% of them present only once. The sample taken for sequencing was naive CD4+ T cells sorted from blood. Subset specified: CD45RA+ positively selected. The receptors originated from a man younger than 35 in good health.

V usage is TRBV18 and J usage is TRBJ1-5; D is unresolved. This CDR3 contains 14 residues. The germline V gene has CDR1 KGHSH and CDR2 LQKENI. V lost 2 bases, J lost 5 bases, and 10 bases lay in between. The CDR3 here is CASSPMGSDQPQHF. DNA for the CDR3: TGTGCCAGCTCACCAATGGGTTCCGATCAGCCCCAGCATTTT.

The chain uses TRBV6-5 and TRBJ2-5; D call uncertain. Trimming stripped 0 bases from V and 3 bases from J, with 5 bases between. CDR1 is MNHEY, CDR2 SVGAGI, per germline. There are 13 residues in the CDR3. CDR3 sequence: CASSYSSKETQYF. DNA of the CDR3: TGTGCCAGCAGTTACTCGAGTAAAGAGACCCAGTACTTC.

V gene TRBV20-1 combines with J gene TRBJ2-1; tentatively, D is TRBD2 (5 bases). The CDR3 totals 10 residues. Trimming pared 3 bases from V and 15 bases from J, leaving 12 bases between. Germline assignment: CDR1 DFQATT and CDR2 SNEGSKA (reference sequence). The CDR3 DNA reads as TGCAGTGCTAGCCGGGATAAAAGGTTCTTC. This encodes CSASRDKRFF.

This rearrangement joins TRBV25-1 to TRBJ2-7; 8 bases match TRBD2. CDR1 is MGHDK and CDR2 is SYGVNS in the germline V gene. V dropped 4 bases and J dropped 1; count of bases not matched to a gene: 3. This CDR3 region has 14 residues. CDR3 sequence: CASSALAGSYEQYF. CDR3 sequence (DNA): TGTGCCAGCAGTGCCTTAGCGGGATCCTACGAGCAGTACTTC.

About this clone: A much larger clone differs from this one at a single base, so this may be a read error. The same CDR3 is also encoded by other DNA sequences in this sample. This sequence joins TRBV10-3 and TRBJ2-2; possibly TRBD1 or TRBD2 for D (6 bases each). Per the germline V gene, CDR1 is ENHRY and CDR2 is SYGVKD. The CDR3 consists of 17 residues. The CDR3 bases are TGTGCCATTAGTGGGGCACAGGGACTTACGAACACCGGGGAGCTGTTTTTT. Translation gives CAISGAQGLTNTGELFF.

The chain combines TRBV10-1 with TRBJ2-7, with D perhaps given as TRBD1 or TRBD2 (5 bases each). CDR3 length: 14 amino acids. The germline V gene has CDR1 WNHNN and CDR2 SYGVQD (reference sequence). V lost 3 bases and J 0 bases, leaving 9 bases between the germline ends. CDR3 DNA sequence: TGCGCCAGCAGTGATTCAGGGAGCTCCTACGAGCAGTACTTC. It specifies CASSDSGSSYEQYF.

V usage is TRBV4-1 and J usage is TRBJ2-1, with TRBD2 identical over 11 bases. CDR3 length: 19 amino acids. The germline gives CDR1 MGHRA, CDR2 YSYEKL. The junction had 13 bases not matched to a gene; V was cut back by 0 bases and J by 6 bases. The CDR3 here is CASSQEAQLAGVVGNEQFF. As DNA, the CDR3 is TGCGCCAGCAGCCAAGAAGCCCAACTAGCGGGAGTGGTAGGCAATGAGCAGTTCTTC.

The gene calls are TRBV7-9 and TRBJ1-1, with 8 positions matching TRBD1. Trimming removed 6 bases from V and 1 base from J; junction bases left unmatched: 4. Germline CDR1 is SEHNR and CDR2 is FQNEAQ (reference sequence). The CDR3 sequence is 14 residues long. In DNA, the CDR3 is TGTGCCAGCAGAGAGACAGGGGAGAACACTGAAGCTTTCTTT. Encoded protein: CASRETGENTEAFF.

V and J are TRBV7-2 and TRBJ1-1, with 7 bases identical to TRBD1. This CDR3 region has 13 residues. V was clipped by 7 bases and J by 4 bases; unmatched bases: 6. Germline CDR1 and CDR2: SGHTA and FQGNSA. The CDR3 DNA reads TGTGCCAGCATGATAAACAGGGGCACTGAAGCTTTCTTT. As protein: CASMINRGTEAFF. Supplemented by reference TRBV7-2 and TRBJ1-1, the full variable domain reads GAGVSQSPSNKVTEKGKDVELRCDPISGHTALYWYRQSLGQGLEFLIYFQGNSAPDKSGLPSDRFSAERTGGSVSTLTIQRTQQEDSAVYLCASMINRGTEAFFGQGTRLTVV.

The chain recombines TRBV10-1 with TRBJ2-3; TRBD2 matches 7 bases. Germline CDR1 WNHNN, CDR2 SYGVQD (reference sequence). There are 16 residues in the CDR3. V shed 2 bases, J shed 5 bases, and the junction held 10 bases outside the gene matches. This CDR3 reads CASSEDKSGALDTQYF. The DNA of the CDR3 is TGCGCCAGCAGTGAGGATAAGAGCGGGGCCCTAGATACGCAGTATTTT.

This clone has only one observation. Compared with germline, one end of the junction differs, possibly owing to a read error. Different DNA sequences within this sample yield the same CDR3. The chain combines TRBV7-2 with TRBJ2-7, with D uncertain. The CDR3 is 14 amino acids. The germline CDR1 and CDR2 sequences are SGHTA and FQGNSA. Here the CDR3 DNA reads TGTGCCAGCAGTTTAGCCGGAACCTCTTACGAGCAGTACTTC. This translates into CASSLAGTSYEQYF.

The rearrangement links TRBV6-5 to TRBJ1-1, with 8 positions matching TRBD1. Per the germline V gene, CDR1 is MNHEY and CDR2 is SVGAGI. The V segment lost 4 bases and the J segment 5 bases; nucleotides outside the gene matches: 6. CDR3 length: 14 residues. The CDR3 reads CASSLGTGATEAFF. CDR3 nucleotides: TGTGCCAGCAGTTTAGGGACAGGAGCTACTGAAGCTTTCTTT.

The CDR3 sequence: CASSQDTGGGELFF. In DNA form, the CDR3 reads TGCGCCAGCAGCCAAGATACTGGGGGCGGGGAGCTGTTTTTT. This sequence joins TRBV4-3 and TRBJ2-2, with D perhaps matching TRBD1 or TRBD2 (5 bases each). Trimming shortened V by 0 bases and J by 7 bases, and 9 bases separated the two germline ends. In germline, CDR1 is LGHNA, CDR2 YSLEER. The CDR3 covers 14 residues.

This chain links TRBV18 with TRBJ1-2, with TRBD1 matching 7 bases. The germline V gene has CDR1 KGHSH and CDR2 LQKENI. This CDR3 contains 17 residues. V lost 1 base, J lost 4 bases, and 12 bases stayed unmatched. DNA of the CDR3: TGTGCCAGCTCACCACTTTTCGGGACAGATTTTTCCTATGGCTACACCTTC. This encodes CASSPLFGTDFSYGYTF. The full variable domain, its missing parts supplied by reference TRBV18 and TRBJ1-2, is NAGVMQNPRHLVRRRGQEARLRCSPMKGHSHVYWYRQLPEEGLKFMVYLQKENIIDESGMPKERFSAEFPKEGPSILRIQQVVRGDSAAYFCASSPLFGTDFSYGYTFGSGTRLTVV.

This chain's CDR3 is CASSVVRGSGEQFF. CDR3 coding DNA: TGCGCCAGCAGTGTGGTCAGGGGGTCGGGTGAGCAGTTCTTC. The chain couples TRBV10-2 to TRBJ2-1, with TRBD1 identical over 7 bases. V shed 4 bases and J 9 bases; nucleotides not matched to a gene: 9. Germline CDR1 and CDR2: WSHSY and SAAADI. CDR3 length: 14 amino acids.

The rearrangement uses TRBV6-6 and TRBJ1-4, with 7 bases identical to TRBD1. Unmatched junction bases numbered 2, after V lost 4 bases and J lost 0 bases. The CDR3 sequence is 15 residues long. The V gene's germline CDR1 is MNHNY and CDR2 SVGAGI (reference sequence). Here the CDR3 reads CASSWQGATNEKLFF. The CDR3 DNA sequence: TGTGCCAGCAGTTGGCAGGGGGCAACTAATGAAAAACTGTTTTTT.

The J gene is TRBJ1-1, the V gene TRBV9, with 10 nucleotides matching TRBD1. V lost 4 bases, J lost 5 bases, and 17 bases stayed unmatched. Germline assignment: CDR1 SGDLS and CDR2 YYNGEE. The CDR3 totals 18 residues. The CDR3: CASSPSDGDRGEGTEAFF. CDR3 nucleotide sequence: TGTGCCAGCAGCCCATCGGACGGGGACAGGGGAGAGGGTACTGAAGCTTTCTTT.

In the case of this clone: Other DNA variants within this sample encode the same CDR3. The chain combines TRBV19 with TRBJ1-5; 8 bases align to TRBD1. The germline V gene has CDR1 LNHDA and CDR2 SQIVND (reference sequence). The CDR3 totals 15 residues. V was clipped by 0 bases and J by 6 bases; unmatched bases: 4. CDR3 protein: CASSIDRGRGQPQHF. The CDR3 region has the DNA TGTGCCAGTAGTATAGACAGGGGGCGAGGTCAGCCCCAGCATTTT.

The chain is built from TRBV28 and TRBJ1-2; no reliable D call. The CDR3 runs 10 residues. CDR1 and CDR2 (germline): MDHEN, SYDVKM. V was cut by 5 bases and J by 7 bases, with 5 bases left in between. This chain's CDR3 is CASSRFGYTF. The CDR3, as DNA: TGTGCCAGCAGTCGGTTTGGCTACACCTTC.

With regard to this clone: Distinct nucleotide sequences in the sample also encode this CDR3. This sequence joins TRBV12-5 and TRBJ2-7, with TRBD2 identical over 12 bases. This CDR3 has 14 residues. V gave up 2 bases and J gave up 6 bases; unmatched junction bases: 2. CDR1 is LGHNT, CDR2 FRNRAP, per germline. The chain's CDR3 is CASGLRLAGVEQYF. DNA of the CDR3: TGTGCTAGTGGTTTGAGACTAGCGGGAGTCGAGCAGTACTTC.

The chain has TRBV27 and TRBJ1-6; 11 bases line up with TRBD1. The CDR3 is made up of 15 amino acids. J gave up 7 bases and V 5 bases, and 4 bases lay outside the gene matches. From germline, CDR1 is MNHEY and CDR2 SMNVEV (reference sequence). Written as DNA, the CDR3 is TGTGCCAGCAGTGGCGGGACAGGGGGGAATTCACCCCTCCACTTT. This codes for CASSGGTGGNSPLHF.

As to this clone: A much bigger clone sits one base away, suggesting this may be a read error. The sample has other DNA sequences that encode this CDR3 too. CDR3 coding DNA: TGTGCCAGCAGCTTAGAAACGAACACTGAAGCTTTCTTT. It yields the protein CASSLETNTEAFF. The chain is built from TRBV7-9 and TRBJ1-1; D call uncertain. The CDR3 contains 13 residues. Germline CDR1 and CDR2: SEHNR and FQNEAQ (reference sequence). Trimming cost V 1 base and J 1 base, with 4 bases left between them.

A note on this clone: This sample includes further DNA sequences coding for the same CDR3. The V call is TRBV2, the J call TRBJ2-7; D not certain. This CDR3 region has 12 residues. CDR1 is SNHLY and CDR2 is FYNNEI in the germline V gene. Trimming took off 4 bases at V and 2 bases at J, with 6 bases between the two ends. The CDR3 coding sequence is TGTGCCAGCAGTGGAGGCACCTACGAGCAGTACTTC. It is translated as CASSGGTYEQYF.

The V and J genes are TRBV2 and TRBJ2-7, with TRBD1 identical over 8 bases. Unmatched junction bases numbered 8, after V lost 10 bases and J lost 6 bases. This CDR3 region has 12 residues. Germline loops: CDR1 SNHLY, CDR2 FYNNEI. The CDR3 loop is CATRQGNREQYF. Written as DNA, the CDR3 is TGTGCCACCAGACAGGGGAATCGCGAGCAGTACTTC.

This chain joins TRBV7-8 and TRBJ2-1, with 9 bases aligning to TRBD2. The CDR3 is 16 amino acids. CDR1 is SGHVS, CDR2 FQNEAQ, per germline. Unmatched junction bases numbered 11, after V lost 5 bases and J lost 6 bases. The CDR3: CASSTPGGGGPNEQFF. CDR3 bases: TGTGCCAGCAGCACACCTGGCGGGGGGGGCCCCAATGAGCAGTTCTTC.

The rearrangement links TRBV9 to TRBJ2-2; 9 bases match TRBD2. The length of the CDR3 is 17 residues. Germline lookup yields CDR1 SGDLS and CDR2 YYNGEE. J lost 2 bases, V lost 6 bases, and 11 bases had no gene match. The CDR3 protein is CASNEGPAGGNTGELFF. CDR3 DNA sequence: TGTGCCAGCAATGAGGGCCCAGCGGGAGGAAACACCGGGGAGCTGTTTTTT.

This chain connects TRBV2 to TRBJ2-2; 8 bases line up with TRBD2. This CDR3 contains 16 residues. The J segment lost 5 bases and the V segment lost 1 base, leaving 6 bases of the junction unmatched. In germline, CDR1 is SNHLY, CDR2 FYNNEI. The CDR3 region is CASSEGGGPLTGELFF. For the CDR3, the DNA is TGTGCCAGCAGTGAAGGCGGGGGGCCCTTAACCGGGGAGCTGTTTTTT.

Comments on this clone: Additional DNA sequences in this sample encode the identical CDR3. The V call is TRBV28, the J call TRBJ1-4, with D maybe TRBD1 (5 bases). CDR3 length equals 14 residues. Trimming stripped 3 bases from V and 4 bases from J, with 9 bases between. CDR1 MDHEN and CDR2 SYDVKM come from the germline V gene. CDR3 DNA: TGTGCCAGCAGTTTCGGGGGTGTTAATGAAAAACTGTTTTTT. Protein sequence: CASSFGGVNEKLFF.

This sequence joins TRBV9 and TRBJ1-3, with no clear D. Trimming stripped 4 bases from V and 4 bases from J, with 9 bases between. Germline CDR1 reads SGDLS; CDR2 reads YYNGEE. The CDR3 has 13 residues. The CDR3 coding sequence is TGTGCCAGCAGCACGCCTCTGGGAAACACCATATATTTT. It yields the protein CASSTPLGNTIYF.

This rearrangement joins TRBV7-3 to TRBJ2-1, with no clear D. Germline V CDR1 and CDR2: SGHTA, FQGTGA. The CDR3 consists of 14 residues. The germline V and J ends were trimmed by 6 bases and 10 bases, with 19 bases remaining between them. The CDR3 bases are TGTGCCAGCAGTTACGACTCCACCCAAAGGGAGCAGTTCTTC. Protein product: CASSYDSTQREQFF. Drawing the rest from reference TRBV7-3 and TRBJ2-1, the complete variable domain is GAGVSQTPSNKVTEKGKYVELRCDPISGHTALYWYRQSLGQGPEFLIYFQGTGAADDSGLPNDRFFAVRPEGSVSTLKIQRTERGDSAVYLCASSYDSTQREQFFGPGTRLTVL.

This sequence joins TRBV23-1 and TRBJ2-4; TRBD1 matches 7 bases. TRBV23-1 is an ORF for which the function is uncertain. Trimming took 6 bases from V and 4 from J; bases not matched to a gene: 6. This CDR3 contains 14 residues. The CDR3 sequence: CASSRSGQKNIQYF. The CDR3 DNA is TGCGCCAGCAGCCGATCGGGACAGAAAAACATTCAGTACTTC.

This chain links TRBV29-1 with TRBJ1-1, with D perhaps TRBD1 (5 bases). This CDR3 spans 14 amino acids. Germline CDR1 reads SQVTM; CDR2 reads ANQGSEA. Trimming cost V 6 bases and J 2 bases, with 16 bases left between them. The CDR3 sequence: CSVKDTGRNTEAFF. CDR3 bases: TGCAGCGTAAAGGACACCGGGAGAAACACTGAAGCTTTCTTT.